The TCR beta chain described here comes from a study of blood T cells in healthy people across ages. Study-level results: It was not possible, with unsorted PBMCs, to conclusively compare naive and antigen-experienced cells. Diversity was higher, and naive CD4+ cells more numerous, in long-lived donors than in aged donors.

The table lists this clonotype with a few counts. Its antigen is not identified. The second PCR ran about 6 to 12 cycles with a sample-barcoded 5' primer and J-beta primers. TCRdb analysed the 5' RACE reads with MiXCR anew, one entry per CDR3 protein. Of about 1.8 million distinct CDR3 sequences detected, 49% appear once; the ten largest clones hold less than 2.5%. The V segment lost 4 bases and the J segment 1 base; nucleotides outside the gene matches: 3. The CDR3 consists of 17 residues. Germline V gene data show CDR1 as LGHNA and CDR2 as YNFKEQ. The clonotype comes from a woman in her forties in good health. The sequenced sample consisted of blood. The chain carries TRBV4-2 and TRBJ2-3; the match to TRBD2 covers 15 bases. CDR3 residues: CASSPGLAGGGTDTQYF. The CDR3 coding sequence is TGTGCCAGCAGCCCGGGACTAGCGGGGGGCGGCACAGATACGCAGTATTTT.